This T cell receptor (beta chain) was recovered during a study of T cell responses to AZD1222 COVID-19 vaccine. Comments on this clone: Its antigen is not known.

Profiling relied on immunoSEQ multiplex PCR, and the TCRdb table lists in-frame clones only, not all of them. This table has tens of thousands of clones, roughly 84% appearing once. V was clipped by 0 bases and J by 4 bases, with 10 bases between them. Germline V gives CDR1 GTSNPN, CDR2 SVGIG (reference sequence). The CDR3 extends over 14 amino acids. Notes on the study in general: Donors, mostly white British, included more females; clonal diversity was possibly underestimated. Of spike-specific TCRs, nearly half reportedly target regions left unmutated in variants. Dominant CD4 TCR responses targeted spike regions 160-218 and 743-854. Just six AZD1222 recipients tested seropositive at baseline.

This chain uses TRBV30 with TRBJ1-5; possible D gene TRBD1, 5 bases. Material: peripheral blood, obtained on day 0 of MenACWY control vaccination. This sequence was found in an adult in good health. The CDR3 nucleotides read TGTGCCTGGAGTGTTGGGGGAAGTAATCAGCCCCAGCATTTT. Encoded protein: CAWSVGGSNQPQHF.